Shown below are 22 T cell receptor beta chains from a single sample sequenced in a study of blood T cell repertoires in COVID-19. Using immunoSEQ multiplex PCR, the repertoire was profiled, and TCRdb retains in-frame clones only, with some absent. The table records about 120,000 clones, 86% of them present only once. Sequences were obtained from peripheral blood. Receptor source: a man aged 70-80 years who had recovered from COVID-19.

V gene TRBV3-1 (or the pseudogene TRBV3-2) combines with J gene TRBJ1-3; 7 bases align to TRBD1. The germline CDR1 and CDR2 sequences are LGHDT and YNNKEL (reference sequence). Trimming removed 4 bases from V and 4 bases from J; junction bases left unmatched: 4. The CDR3 is made up of 14 amino acids. The DNA for the CDR3 is TGTGCCAGCAGCCGACAGGGCGGCGGAAACACCATATATTTT. Translation gives CASSRQGGGNTIYF.

The V gene is TRBV5-1, the J gene TRBJ2-7; 8 positions match TRBD1. The CDR3 is 12 residues long. In germline, CDR1 is SGHRS, CDR2 YFSETQ. V lost 7 bases, J lost 3 bases, and 3 bases stayed unmatched. The CDR3 sequence is CASGQGYYEQYF. In DNA, the CDR3 is TGCGCCAGCGGACAGGGTTACTACGAGCAGTACTTC.

The J gene is TRBJ2-7, the V gene TRBV3-1 (or the pseudogene TRBV3-2); 8 nucleotides align to TRBD2. The CDR3 totals 13 residues. After removal of 4 bases from V and 6 bases from J, the junction contained 5 bases not matched to a gene. Germline V gives CDR1 LGHDT, CDR2 YNNKEL (reference sequence). The CDR3 sequence is CASSRGTRGEQYF. DNA for the CDR3: TGTGCCAGCAGCCGAGGGACTAGAGGCGAGCAGTACTTC.

V is TRBV6-5 and J is TRBJ2-7; 8 nucleotides line up with TRBD2. This CDR3 spans 13 amino acids. CDR1 MNHEY and CDR2 SVGAGI come from the germline V gene. V lost 9 bases and J lost 0; bases outside the gene matches: 4. The CDR3 bases are TGTGCCAGTAAGCGGGGGCACTCCTACGAGCAGTACTTC. Translation: CASKRGHSYEQYF.

V usage is TRBV24-1 and J usage is TRBJ2-1, with D maybe TRBD2 (8 bases). The CDR3 totals 18 residues. Trimming took off 3 bases at V and 4 bases at J, with 21 bases between the two ends. Germline V gives CDR1 KGHDR, CDR2 SFDVKD. CDR3 protein: CATSDPRGGQPLYNEQFF. CDR3 bases: TGTGCCACCAGTGATCCCCGGGGGGGACAGCCTCTATACAATGAGCAGTTCTTC.

This clone has just a few counts. The rearrangement links TRBV30 to TRBJ2-1; no reliable D call. In germline, CDR1 is GTSNPN, CDR2 SVGIG (reference sequence). V shed 0 bases and J shed 6 bases, with 3 bases lying between them. This CDR3 is 11 amino acids long. In nucleotides, the CDR3 is TGTGCCTGGAGTGTACTCAATGAGCAGTTCTTC. Encoded protein: CAWSVLNEQFF.

V is TRBV28 and J is TRBJ1-5; 7 positions agree with TRBD1. Per the germline V gene, CDR1 is MDHEN and CDR2 is SYDVKM. V lost 4 bases and J lost 2; bases outside the gene matches: 5. This CDR3 spans 15 amino acids. CDR3: CASSSPQGGNQPQHF. The CDR3 coding sequence is TGTGCCAGCAGTTCGCCTCAGGGGGGCAATCAGCCCCAGCATTTT.

The chain couples TRBV6-5 to TRBJ1-2, with D hard to call. V lost 3 bases, J lost 0 bases, and 5 bases lay in between. The CDR3 has 13 amino acids. Germline loops: CDR1 MNHEY, CDR2 SVGAGI. The DNA for the CDR3 is TGTGCCAGCAGTTATAGTTCTAACTATGGCTACACCTTC. Translation gives CASSYSSNYGYTF.

V is TRBV11-2 and J is TRBJ2-7; D perhaps matches TRBD1 (5 bases). V gave up 1 base and J gave up 3 bases, with 10 bases separating them. Germline CDR1 and CDR2: SGHAT and FQNNGV. The CDR3 is made up of 14 amino acids. The CDR3 region has the DNA TGTGCCAGCAGCTTAGCAGGGATCCGCTACGAGCAGTACTTC. It specifies CASSLAGIRYEQYF.

The V and J genes are TRBV6-5 and TRBJ1-1; D perhaps matches TRBD1 (5 bases). The ends were cut back, 6 bases at V and 4 bases at J, with 9 bases in the middle. The CDR3 covers 12 residues. CDR1 MNHEY and CDR2 SVGAGI come from the germline V gene. The CDR3 here is CASRRTRTEAFF. CDR3 in DNA: TGTGCCAGCAGGAGGACACGCACTGAAGCTTTCTTT.

The rearrangement uses TRBV15 and TRBJ1-2; weak D call: TRBD1 (5 bases). This CDR3 is built from 14 residues. Germline CDR1 reads LNHNV; CDR2 reads YYDKDF (reference sequence). Trimming pared 1 base from V and 4 bases from J, leaving 10 bases between. CDR3 DNA sequence: TGTGCCACCAGCAGAGTTGCAGGGCTCTATGGCTACACCTTC. Amino acid sequence: CATSRVAGLYGYTF.

The chain joins TRBV19 to TRBJ2-1; TRBD2 aligns across 12 bases. V was pared by 2 bases and J by 4 bases, with 9 bases of the junction left unmatched. Germline-derived CDR1 and CDR2 are LNHDA and SQIVND (reference sequence). The CDR3 spans 18 residues. The CDR3 region is CASSITIPTSGRYNEQFF. CDR3 in DNA: TGTGCCAGTAGTATAACCATCCCGACTAGCGGGAGATACAATGAGCAGTTCTTC.

The genes are TRBV11-2 and TRBJ2-5; D remains unclear. Germline V lookup: CDR1 SGHAT, CDR2 FQNNGV. The CDR3 contains 14 residues. Trimming left V 2 bases short and J 2 bases short, with 9 bases between. Here the CDR3 reads CASSLMSSQETQYF. CDR3 in DNA: TGTGCCAGCAGCTTAATGTCGTCGCAAGAGACCCAGTACTTC.

The rearrangement joins TRBV6-5 to TRBJ1-1; maybe TRBD1 (5 bases). There are 14 residues in the CDR3. The germline V and J ends were trimmed by 10 bases and 7 bases, with 22 bases remaining between them. In germline, CDR1 is MNHEY, CDR2 SVGAGI. Written as DNA, the CDR3 is TGTGCCACCAAGTGGGGCCTCTCTGGGGTTGAAGCTTTCTTT. Translation gives CATKWGLSGVEAFF.

The rearrangement uses TRBV4-1 and TRBJ2-5, with unresolved D. The germline gives CDR1 MGHRA, CDR2 YSYEKL. The CDR3 has 13 amino acids. V gave up 0 bases and J gave up 5 bases, with 7 bases separating them. The CDR3 protein is CASSQDPQETQYF. The CDR3 region has the DNA TGCGCCAGCAGCCAAGACCCCCAGGAGACCCAGTACTTC.

V is TRBV12-5 and J is TRBJ2-1; TRBD2 matches 7 bases. Trimming cost V 11 bases and J 4 bases; bases outside gene matches: 8. The CDR3 consists of 13 residues. CDR1 and CDR2 from the germline V gene are LGHNT and FRNRAP. CDR3 residues: CASTGTNYNEQFF. The DNA of the CDR3 is TGTGCTTCCACCGGGACTAATTACAATGAGCAGTTCTTC.

This rearrangement joins TRBV5-4 to TRBJ1-1; the D gene is possibly TRBD1 (6 bases). V lost 5 bases and J lost 3, with 20 bases in between. The CDR3 totals 16 residues. CDR1 SGHNT and CDR2 YYREEE come from the germline V gene (reference sequence). DNA for the CDR3: TGTGCCAGCAGTCTCGGGGGGGCGCGAAAAGACACTGAAGCTTTCTTT. Amino acids: CASSLGGARKDTEAFF.

The chain carries TRBV5-4 and TRBJ1-2; 7 positions agree with TRBD1. V dropped 0 bases and J dropped 8; count of bases not matched to a gene: 7. Germline V lookup: CDR1 SGHNT, CDR2 YYREEE (reference sequence). The CDR3 covers 14 residues. Written as DNA, the CDR3 is TGTGCCAGCAGCTTGGCCGAGGGGGCGGGCGGCTACACCTTC. As protein: CASSLAEGAGGYTF.

The chain employs TRBV24-1 and TRBJ2-3; 11 bases line up with TRBD2. The CDR3 extends over 15 amino acids. Germline CDR1 KGHDR, CDR2 SFDVKD. V shed 6 bases, J shed 2 bases, and the junction held 3 bases outside the gene matches. CDR3: CATSSTSGNTDTQYF. CDR3 nucleotide sequence: TGTGCCACCAGTTCGACTAGCGGGAACACAGATACGCAGTATTTT.

The rearrangement links TRBV5-1 to TRBJ2-3; no definite D call. The CDR3 spans 15 residues. The V gene lost 2 bases and the J gene lost 1 base, with 11 bases spanning the gap. The V gene's germline CDR1 is SGHRS and CDR2 YFSETQ. The CDR3 DNA sequence: TGCGCCAGCAGCTTAAGTGGAGCCCGCACAGATACGCAGTATTTT. Translated: CASSLSGARTDTQYF.

V and J are TRBV3-1 (or the pseudogene TRBV3-2) and TRBJ2-7, with 7 bases fitting TRBD2. Unmatched junction bases numbered 7, after V lost 4 bases and J lost 4 bases. The CDR3 sequence is 14 residues long. Per germline, CDR1 LGHDT and CDR2 YNNKEL (reference sequence). CDR3 sequence: CASSPGLVKYEQYF. As DNA, the CDR3 is TGTGCCAGCAGCCCCGGACTAGTAAAATACGAGCAGTACTTC.

V is TRBV2 and J is TRBJ1-3; D is unresolved. The V end lost 6 bases, the J end lost 0 bases, and 6 bases lay between the germline ends. In germline, CDR1 is SNHLY, CDR2 FYNNEI. The CDR3 runs 13 residues. The CDR3 DNA sequence: TGTGCCAGCAGGAGGAGCTCTGGAAACACCATATATTTT. It yields the protein CASRRSSGNTIYF.